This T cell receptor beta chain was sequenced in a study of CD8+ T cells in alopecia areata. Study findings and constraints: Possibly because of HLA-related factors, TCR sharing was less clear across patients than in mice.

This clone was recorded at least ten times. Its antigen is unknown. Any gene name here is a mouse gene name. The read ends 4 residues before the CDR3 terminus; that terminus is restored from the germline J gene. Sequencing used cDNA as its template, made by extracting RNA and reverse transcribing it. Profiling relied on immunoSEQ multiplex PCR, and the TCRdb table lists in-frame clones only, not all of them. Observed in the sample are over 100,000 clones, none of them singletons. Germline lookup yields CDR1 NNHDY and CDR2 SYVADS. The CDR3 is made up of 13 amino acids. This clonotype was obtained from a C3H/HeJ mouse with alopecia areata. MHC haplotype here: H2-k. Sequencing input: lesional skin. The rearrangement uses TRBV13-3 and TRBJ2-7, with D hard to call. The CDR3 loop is CASSDALYYEQYF. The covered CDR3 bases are TGTGCCAGCAGTGATGCTCTGTATTAT.